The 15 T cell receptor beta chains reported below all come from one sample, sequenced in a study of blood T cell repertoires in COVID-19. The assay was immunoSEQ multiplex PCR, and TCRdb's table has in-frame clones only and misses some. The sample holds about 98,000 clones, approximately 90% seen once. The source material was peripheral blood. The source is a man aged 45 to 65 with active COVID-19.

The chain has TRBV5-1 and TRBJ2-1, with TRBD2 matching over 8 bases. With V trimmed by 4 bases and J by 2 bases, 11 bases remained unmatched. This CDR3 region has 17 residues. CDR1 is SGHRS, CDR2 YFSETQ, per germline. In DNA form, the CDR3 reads TGCGCCAGCAGCCCCAGGGCCCAGCGGGGGCCCTACAATGAGCAGTTCTTC. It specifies CASSPRAQRGPYNEQFF. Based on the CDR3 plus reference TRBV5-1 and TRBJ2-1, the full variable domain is KAGVTQTPRYLIKTRGQQVTLSCSPISGHRSVSWYQQTPGQGLQFLFEYFSETQRNKGNFPGRFSGRQFSNSRSEMNVSTLELGDSALYLCASSPRAQRGPYNEQFFGPGTRLTVL.

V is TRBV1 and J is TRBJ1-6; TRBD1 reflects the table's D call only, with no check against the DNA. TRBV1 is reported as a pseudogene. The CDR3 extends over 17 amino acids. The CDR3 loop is CTSSQDPRQGADSPLHF. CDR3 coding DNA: TGCACCAGCAGCCAAGACCCTCGACAGGGGGCTGATTCACCCCTCCACTTT.

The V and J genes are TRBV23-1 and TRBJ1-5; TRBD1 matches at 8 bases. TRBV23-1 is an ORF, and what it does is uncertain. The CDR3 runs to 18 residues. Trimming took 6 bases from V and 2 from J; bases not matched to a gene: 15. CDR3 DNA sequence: TGCGCCAGCAGCCCCCAGCCAGGGGGCATCGGGGGCAATCAGCCCCAGCATTTT. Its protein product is CASSPQPGGIGGNQPQHF.

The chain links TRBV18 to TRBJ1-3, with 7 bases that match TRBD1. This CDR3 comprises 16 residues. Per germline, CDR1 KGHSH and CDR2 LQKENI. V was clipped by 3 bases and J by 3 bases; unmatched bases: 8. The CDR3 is CASSPGQKTFGNTIYF. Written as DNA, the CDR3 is TGTGCCAGCTCACCGGGACAGAAAACTTTTGGAAACACCATATATTTT.

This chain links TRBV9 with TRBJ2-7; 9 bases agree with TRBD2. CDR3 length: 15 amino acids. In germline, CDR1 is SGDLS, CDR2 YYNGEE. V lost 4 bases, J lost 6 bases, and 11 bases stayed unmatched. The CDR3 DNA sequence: TGTGCCAGCAGCCCAAGGGCGGGGGGGTCCGGCGAGCAGTACTTC. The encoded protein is CASSPRAGGSGEQYF.

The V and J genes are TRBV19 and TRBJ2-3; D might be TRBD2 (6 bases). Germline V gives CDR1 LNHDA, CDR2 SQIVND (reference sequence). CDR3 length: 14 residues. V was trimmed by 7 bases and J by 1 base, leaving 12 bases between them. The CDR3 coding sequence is TGTGCCAGTAAGGAGGGGACCCGCACAGATACGCAGTATTTT. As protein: CASKEGTRTDTQYF.

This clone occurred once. The CDR3 DNA reads TGCGCCAGCAGCTTGGCTAGCGGGGGATCCTACAATGAGCAGTTCTTC. Its translation: CASSLASGGSYNEQFF. The chain is built from TRBV5-1 and TRBJ2-1, with TRBD2 identical over 10 bases. The CDR3 length is 16 residues. Germline CDR1 and CDR2: SGHRS and YFSETQ. V was clipped by 0 bases and J by 1 base; unmatched bases: 1.

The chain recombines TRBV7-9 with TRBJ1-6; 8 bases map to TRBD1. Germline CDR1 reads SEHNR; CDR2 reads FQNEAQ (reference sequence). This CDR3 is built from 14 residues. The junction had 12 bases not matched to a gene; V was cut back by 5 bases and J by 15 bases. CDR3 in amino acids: CASSPRTGPISLHF. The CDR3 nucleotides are TGTGCCAGCAGCCCCAGGACAGGGCCTATAAGCCTCCACTTT.

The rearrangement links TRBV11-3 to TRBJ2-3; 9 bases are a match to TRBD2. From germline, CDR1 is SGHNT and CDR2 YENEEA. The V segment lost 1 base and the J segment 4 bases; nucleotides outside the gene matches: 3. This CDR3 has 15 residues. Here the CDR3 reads CASSLGGLAADTQYF. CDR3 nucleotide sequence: TGTGCCAGCAGCTTAGGGGGACTAGCAGCAGATACGCAGTATTTT.

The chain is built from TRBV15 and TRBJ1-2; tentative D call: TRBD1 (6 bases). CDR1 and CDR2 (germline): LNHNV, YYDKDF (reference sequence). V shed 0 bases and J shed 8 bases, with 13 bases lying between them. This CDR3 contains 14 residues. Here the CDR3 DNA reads TGTGCCACCAGCAGAGATATAAAGGACAGAGGCTACACCTTC. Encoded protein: CATSRDIKDRGYTF.

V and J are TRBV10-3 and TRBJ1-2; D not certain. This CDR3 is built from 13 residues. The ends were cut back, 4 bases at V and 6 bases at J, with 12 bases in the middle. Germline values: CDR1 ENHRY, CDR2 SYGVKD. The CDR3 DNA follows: TGTGCCATCAGTGTTGAGGGAGGCGATGGCTACACCTTC. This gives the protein CAISVEGGDGYTF.

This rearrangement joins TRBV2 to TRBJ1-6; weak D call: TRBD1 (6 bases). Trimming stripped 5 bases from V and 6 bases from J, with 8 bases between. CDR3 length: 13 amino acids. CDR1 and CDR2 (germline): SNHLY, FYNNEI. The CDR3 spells CASSYRVNSPLHF. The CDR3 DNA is TGTGCCAGCAGTTACAGGGTTAATTCACCCCTCCACTTT. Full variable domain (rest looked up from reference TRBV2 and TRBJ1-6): EPEVTQTPSHQVTQMGQEVILRCVPISNHLYFYWYRQILGQKVEFLVSFYNNEISEKSEIFDDQFSVERPDGSNFTLKIRSTKLEDSAMYFCASSYRVNSPLHFGNGTRLTVT.

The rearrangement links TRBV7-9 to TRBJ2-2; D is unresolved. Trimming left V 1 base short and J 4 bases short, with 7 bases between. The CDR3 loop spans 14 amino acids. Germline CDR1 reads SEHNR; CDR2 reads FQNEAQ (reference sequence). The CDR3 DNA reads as TGTGCCAGCAGCTTAGGGTCACTCACCGGGGAGCTGTTTTTT. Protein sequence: CASSLGSLTGELFF.

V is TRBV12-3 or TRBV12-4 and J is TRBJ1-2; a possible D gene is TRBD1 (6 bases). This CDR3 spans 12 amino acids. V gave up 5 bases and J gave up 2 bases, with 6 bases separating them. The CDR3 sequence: CASSGQNYGYTF. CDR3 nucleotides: TGTGCCAGCAGTGGACAGAACTATGGCTACACCTTC.

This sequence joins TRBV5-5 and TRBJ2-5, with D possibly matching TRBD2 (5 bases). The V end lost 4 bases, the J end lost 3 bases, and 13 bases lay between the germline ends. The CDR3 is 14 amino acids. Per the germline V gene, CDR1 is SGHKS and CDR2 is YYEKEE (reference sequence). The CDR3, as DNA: TGTGCCAGCAGCCCCTACGGACTCGAAGAGACCCAGTACTTC. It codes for CASSPYGLEETQYF.